Below, 32 T cell receptor beta chains from the same sample are listed, as sequenced in a study of shared clonotypes between healthy human individuals. TCRdb's table, derived via immunoSEQ multiplex PCR, lists solely in-frame clones and lacks some. Of 1,500,000 or so clones listed, roughly 96% were seen once; the top ten hold about 1%. The sample consisted of naive CD4+ T cells sorted from blood. Described subset: CD45RA+ positively selected. The receptor set was obtained from a man aged 25-45 years in good health.

The genes are TRBV18 and TRBJ2-4; D not resolved. From germline, CDR1 is KGHSH and CDR2 LQKENI. Trimming pared 3 bases from V and 0 bases from J, leaving 9 bases between. This CDR3 region has 15 residues. The DNA of the CDR3 is TGTGCCAGCTCACCCAAAAACCTAGCCAAAAACATTCAGTACTTC. This translates into CASSPKNLAKNIQYF.

The chain employs TRBV28 and TRBJ2-3; D unclear. Trimming stripped 2 bases from V and 2 bases from J, with 11 bases between. The CDR3 is 15 amino acids. Germline V gene lookup returns CDR1 MDHEN and CDR2 SYDVKM. The CDR3 DNA reads TGTGCCAGCAGTTTAGGGCAGGATGACACAGATACGCAGTATTTT. The encoded protein is CASSLGQDDTDTQYF.

The chain links TRBV29-1 to TRBJ2-2; TRBD1 matches 11 bases. This CDR3 region has 14 residues. Per the germline V gene, CDR1 is SQVTM and CDR2 is ANQGSEA. V lost 4 bases to trimming and J lost 4 bases; unmatched junction nucleotides: 2. CDR3 in DNA: TGCAGCGTTGGGGGGACAGGGGGCACCGGGGAGCTGTTTTTT. Protein: CSVGGTGGTGELFF.

The chain recombines TRBV7-2 with TRBJ2-7; no clear D. The CDR3 has 14 residues. The V and J ends lost 3 bases and 0 bases respectively, with 9 bases between them. Per the germline V gene, CDR1 is SGHTA and CDR2 is FQGNSA. The CDR3 coding sequence is TGTGCCAGCAGCTTGGTAGGGAACTCCTACGAGCAGTACTTC. It yields the protein CASSLVGNSYEQYF. Complete variable domain (other parts from reference TRBV7-2 and TRBJ2-7): GAGVSQSPSNKVTEKGKDVELRCDPISGHTALYWYRQSLGQGLEFLIYFQGNSAPDKSGLPSDRFSAERTGGSVSTLTIQRTQQEDSAVYLCASSLVGNSYEQYFGPGTRLTVT.

V and J are TRBV19 and TRBJ2-3; D is possibly TRBD1 (6 bases). The CDR3 has 15 residues. Trimming took 1 base from V and 1 from J, leaving 9 bases between them. The V gene's germline CDR1 is LNHDA and CDR2 SQIVND (reference sequence). The CDR3 here is CASSIAAGGTDTQYF. The CDR3 nucleotides read TGTGCCAGTAGTATAGCTGCAGGGGGCACAGATACGCAGTATTTT.

This chain connects TRBV19 to TRBJ2-3, with 7 bases that match TRBD2. The CDR3 loop spans 16 amino acids. The V gene's germline CDR1 is LNHDA and CDR2 SQIVND (reference sequence). With 5 bases clipped from V and 0 bases from J, the junction kept 8 bases outside the gene matches. CDR3 residues: CASSAPGRASTDTQYF. The CDR3 coding sequence is TGTGCCAGTAGTGCTCCGGGGAGGGCTAGCACAGATACGCAGTATTTT. Filled out from reference TRBV19 and TRBJ2-3, the complete variable domain reads DGGITQSPKYLFRKEGQNVTLSCEQNLNHDAMYWYRQDPGQGLRLIYYSQIVNDFQKGDIAEGYSVSREKKESFPLTVTSAQKNPTAFYLCASSAPGRASTDTQYFGPGTRLTVL.

The chain has TRBV7-9 and TRBJ1-1, with D unclear. This CDR3 region has 11 residues. V was pared by 6 bases and J by 7 bases, with 9 bases between. Germline V gene data show CDR1 as SEHNR and CDR2 as FQNEAQ (reference sequence). The CDR3 coding sequence is TGTGCCAGCAGTCCAAGATATGAAGCTTTCTTT. This sequence encodes CASSPRYEAFF.

The V gene is TRBV5-4, the J gene TRBJ2-7; D perhaps matches TRBD1 (7 bases). V was clipped by 5 bases and J by 6 bases, with 15 bases between them. The length of the CDR3 is 13 residues. Per germline, CDR1 SGHNT and CDR2 YYREEE (reference sequence). This CDR3 is CASRMDRRGEQYF. CDR3 sequence (DNA): TGTGCCAGCAGAATGGACAGGCGGGGCGAGCAGTACTTC.

This chain joins TRBV4-2 and TRBJ2-3, with 9 bases identical to TRBD2. From germline, CDR1 is LGHNA and CDR2 YNFKEQ. CDR3 length: 16 amino acids. V trimming: 5 bases; J trimming: 2 bases; junction bases outside the gene matches: 8. The CDR3 reads CASSKALAGPTDTQYF. CDR3 nucleotide sequence: TGTGCCAGCAGCAAGGCCCTAGCGGGACCCACAGATACGCAGTATTTT.

This clone has a single count. V gene TRBV5-1 combines with J gene TRBJ1-4; 9 bases are shared with TRBD1. Germline values: CDR1 SGHRS, CDR2 YFSETQ. This CDR3 region has 15 residues. V lost 4 bases to trimming and J lost 5 bases; unmatched junction nucleotides: 6. Here the CDR3 reads CASSILTGGNEKLFF. CDR3 coding DNA: TGCGCCAGCAGCATCTTGACAGGGGGAAATGAAAAACTGTTTTTT.

The chain uses TRBV5-1 and TRBJ2-5; D may be TRBD2 (5 bases). Germline loops: CDR1 SGHRS, CDR2 YFSETQ. Deletions cut 4 bases from V and 4 bases from J, with 14 bases between. The CDR3 sequence is 14 residues long. The DNA for the CDR3 is TGCGCCAGCAGCACTCTGAGGGCGCGAGAGACCCAGTACTTC. Protein product: CASSTLRARETQYF. Complete variable domain (other parts from reference TRBV5-1 and TRBJ2-5): KAGVTQTPRYLIKTRGQQVTLSCSPISGHRSVSWYQQTPGQGLQFLFEYFSETQRNKGNFPGRFSGRQFSNSRSEMNVSTLELGDSALYLCASSTLRARETQYFGPGTRLLVL.

This sequence joins TRBV5-6 and TRBJ1-5, with 8 bases fitting TRBD1. Germline CDR1 reads SGHDT; CDR2 reads YYEEEE. J lost 3 bases, V lost 2 bases, and 7 bases had no gene match. This CDR3 spans 16 amino acids. CDR3 amino acids: CASSFGLGQDNQPQHF. The CDR3 nucleotides read TGTGCCAGCAGCTTCGGACTGGGACAGGACAATCAGCCCCAGCATTTT.

V is TRBV4-2 and J is TRBJ2-6; possible D gene TRBD2, 6 bases. This CDR3 spans 17 amino acids. CDR1 is LGHNA, CDR2 YNFKEQ, per germline. V was pared by 0 bases and J by 12 bases, with 21 bases between. Here the CDR3 DNA reads TGTGCCAGCAGCCAAGATGAGGCACTAGCTTCCCTCTCCGTCCTGACTTTC. It translates to CASSQDEALASLSVLTF.

The chain carries TRBV4-1 and TRBJ1-2, with 10 nucleotides matching TRBD1. J gave up 7 bases and V 0 bases, and 8 bases lay outside the gene matches. The germline V gene encodes CDR1 MGHRA and CDR2 YSYEKL. The CDR3 consists of 16 residues. CDR3 sequence: CASSQEVRTGGAGYTF. The CDR3 DNA follows: TGCGCCAGCAGCCAAGAAGTTCGGACAGGGGGGGCTGGCTACACCTTC.

The J gene is TRBJ1-5, the V gene TRBV28; D uncertain. Per the germline V gene, CDR1 is MDHEN and CDR2 is SYDVKM. The CDR3 runs to 13 residues. V gave up 7 bases and J gave up 2 bases, with 9 bases separating them. The CDR3, as DNA: TGTGCCAGCAAAGGTACCCGCAATCAGCCCCAGCATTTT. This sequence encodes CASKGTRNQPQHF. Based on the CDR3 plus reference TRBV28 and TRBJ1-5, the full variable domain is DVKVTQSSRYLVKRTGEKVFLECVQDMDHENMFWYRQDPGLGLRLIYFSYDVKMKEKGDIPEGYSVSREKKERFSLILESASTNQTSMYLCASKGTRNQPQHFGDGTRLSIL.

The gene calls are TRBV5-1 and TRBJ1-4, with no clear D. Germline CDR1 is SGHRS and CDR2 is YFSETQ. V was cut by 6 bases and J by 6 bases, with 18 bases left in between. CDR3 size: 15 residues. Here the CDR3 DNA reads TGCGCCAGCACCTTCTCCCCTCAGGAGGATGAAAAACTGTTTTTT. This translates into CASTFSPQEDEKLFF.

The chain combines TRBV29-1 with TRBJ2-1; 9 bases line up with TRBD2. J gave up 9 bases and V 2 bases, and 8 bases lay outside the gene matches. Germline V gene sequence: CDR1 SQVTM, CDR2 ANQGSEA. This CDR3 spans 14 amino acids. In nucleotides, the CDR3 is TGCAGCGTTGAACCTCGCGGGAGGGGTGGTGAGCAGTTCTTC. Its translation: CSVEPRGRGGEQFF.

The genes are TRBV6-6 and TRBJ2-2, with D unclear. Trimming took off 0 bases at V and 6 bases at J, with 8 bases between the two ends. Per germline, CDR1 MNHNY and CDR2 SVGAGI (reference sequence). This CDR3 is built from 14 residues. In DNA, the CDR3 is TGTGCCAGCAGTTACTCAACATGGGCCGGGGAGCTGTTTTTT. Residues: CASSYSTWAGELFF.

V usage is TRBV29-1 and J usage is TRBJ1-2; TRBD1 aligns across 9 bases. CDR3 size: 14 residues. Germline assignment: CDR1 SQVTM and CDR2 ANQGSEA. Trimming cost V 4 bases and J 4 bases; bases outside gene matches: 7. Written as DNA, the CDR3 is TGCAGCGTTGTAGGGACAGGGATTAGCTATGGCTACACCTTC. This sequence encodes CSVVGTGISYGYTF.

The chain's CDR3 is CASSPEVLQETQYF. The CDR3 DNA reads TGCGCCAGCAGTCCCGAGGTACTCCAAGAGACCCAGTACTTC. The rearrangement joins TRBV5-1 to TRBJ2-5; D is uncertain. The CDR3 extends over 14 amino acids. Trimming pared 5 bases from V and 1 base from J, leaving 12 bases between. Looked up from germline, CDR1 is SGHRS and CDR2 is YFSETQ.

This chain links TRBV7-8 with TRBJ2-3, with TRBD2 identical over 7 bases. With V trimmed by 7 bases and J by 2 bases, 9 bases remained unmatched. This CDR3 has 15 residues. Germline values: CDR1 SGHVS, CDR2 FQNEAQ. This CDR3 is CASTGGGRVTDTQYF. The DNA of the CDR3 is TGTGCCAGCACGGGAGGAGGGAGGGTCACAGATACGCAGTATTTT.

This rearrangement joins TRBV28 to TRBJ1-2; D is perhaps TRBD1 (6 bases). The CDR3 runs 15 residues. The V gene lost 6 bases and the J gene lost 4 bases, with 18 bases spanning the gap. Germline V gene lookup returns CDR1 MDHEN and CDR2 SYDVKM. This CDR3 reads CASRTKTGFGYGYTF. The CDR3, as DNA: TGTGCCAGCAGGACAAAAACAGGGTTTGGCTATGGCTACACCTTC.

The chain carries TRBV18 and TRBJ2-2; the D is unclear. There are 14 residues in the CDR3. V lost 4 bases and J 2 bases, leaving 8 bases between the germline ends. The germline V gene has CDR1 KGHSH and CDR2 LQKENI. The CDR3 sequence is CASSQVTNTGELFF. DNA of the CDR3: TGTGCCAGCTCACAGGTCACCAACACCGGGGAGCTGTTTTTT.

This clone was seen once. This rearrangement joins TRBV7-9 to TRBJ2-2; D gene unclear. Per germline, CDR1 SEHNR and CDR2 FQNEAQ (reference sequence). V dropped 7 bases and J dropped 2 bases, with 17 bases sitting between them. The CDR3 consists of 16 residues. CDR3 sequence reads: CASTRGSSLNTGELFF. The CDR3 DNA reads TGTGCCAGCACCAGAGGAAGCAGCCTTAACACCGGGGAGCTGTTTTTT.

The J gene is TRBJ1-4, the V gene TRBV5-1, with D perhaps matching TRBD1 (5 bases). Trimming cost V 4 bases and J 4 bases, with 14 bases left between them. Germline V gives CDR1 SGHRS, CDR2 YFSETQ. This CDR3 has 15 residues. The CDR3 DNA sequence: TGCGCCAGCAGCCCAATGACAGCACGTAATGAAAAACTGTTTTTT. Its protein product is CASSPMTARNEKLFF.

V usage is TRBV7-6 and J usage is TRBJ2-2; tentatively, D is TRBD2 (5 bases). The germline V and J ends were trimmed by 1 base and 1 base, with 13 bases remaining between them. Germline V CDR1 and CDR2: SGHVS, FNYEAQ. The CDR3 sequence is 17 residues long. The CDR3 region has the DNA TGTGCCAGCAGCTTAGGCCGGAGGTTGCGGAACACCGGGGAGCTGTTTTTT. Its translation: CASSLGRRLRNTGELFF.

The chain has TRBV9 and TRBJ1-5; possible D gene TRBD1, 6 bases. The V gene lost 3 bases and the J gene lost 7 bases, with 11 bases spanning the gap. The CDR3 spans 13 residues. From germline, CDR1 is SGDLS and CDR2 YYNGEE. The CDR3 loop is CASSAKGDQPQHF. CDR3 DNA sequence: TGTGCCAGCAGCGCCAAGGGGGACCAGCCCCAGCATTTT.

This chain uses TRBV7-9 with TRBJ1-2, with D tentatively TRBD1 (6 bases). This CDR3 is 17 amino acids long. Germline V gene sequence: CDR1 SEHNR, CDR2 FQNEAQ (reference sequence). V shed 1 base and J shed 4 bases, with 19 bases lying between them. The CDR3 region has the DNA TGTGCCAGCAGCTTAGAGGGGGTATCAAAGGGTGTCTATGGCTACACCTTC. This gives the protein CASSLEGVSKGVYGYTF. The variable domain in full, with the rest retrieved from reference TRBV7-9 and TRBJ1-2, is DTGVSQNPRHKITKRGQNVTFRCDPISEHNRLYWYRQTLGQGPEFLTYFQNEAQLEKSRLLSDRFSAERPKGSFSTLEIQRTEQGDSAMYLCASSLEGVSKGVYGYTFGSGTRLTVV.

This chain joins TRBV6-5 and TRBJ1-3, with D possibly matching TRBD1 (6 bases). Trimming stripped 6 bases from V and 2 bases from J, with 11 bases between. This CDR3 contains 14 residues. Germline CDR1 reads MNHEY; CDR2 reads SVGAGI. The CDR3 nucleotides are TGTGCCAGCAGGGATAACAGGGCTGGAAACACCATATATTTT. Its protein product is CASRDNRAGNTIYF.

This clone appeared a single time. The chain employs TRBV10-1 and TRBJ1-4, with D possibly being TRBD1 (5 bases). Germline V gene data show CDR1 as WNHNN and CDR2 as SYGVQD (reference sequence). This CDR3 spans 14 amino acids. With 5 bases removed from V and 7 bases from J, the gap between germline ends came to 14 bases. This CDR3 is CASSPGLSAEKLFF. The CDR3 DNA is TGCGCCAGCAGTCCGGGACTTAGTGCTGAAAAACTGTTTTTT.

Details on this clone: This sample also contains other DNA sequences that code for the same CDR3. The chain uses TRBV4-3 and TRBJ2-3; 7 bases line up with TRBD2. This CDR3 spans 15 amino acids. CDR1 LGHNA and CDR2 YSLEER come from the germline V gene. The ends lost 2 bases at V and 4 bases at J; junction bases unmatched: 6. DNA of the CDR3: TGCGCCAGCAGCCAATTGATCCGGGAGGCAGATACGCAGTATTTT. The encoded protein is CASSQLIREADTQYF.

This clone showed up just once. The V call is TRBV4-2, the J call TRBJ2-7, with 14 bases fitting TRBD2. The CDR3 runs to 16 residues. CDR1 is LGHNA and CDR2 is YNFKEQ in the germline V gene. J was trimmed by 5 bases and V by 2 bases; bases with no gene match: 5. CDR3 protein: CASSQTTSGRAHEQYF. The DNA for the CDR3 is TGTGCCAGCAGCCAAACGACTAGCGGGAGGGCTCACGAGCAGTACTTC.